This passage covers 22 T cell receptor beta chains from one sample sequenced in a study of technical replicates of blood from several donors. The assay was immunoSEQ multiplex PCR, and TCRdb's table has in-frame clones only and misses some. The sample yields 50,000 to 65,000 clones, roughly 92% seen once. Specimen: PBMCs. These receptors were taken from a human donor in good health. Some clones in this sample may be carry-over from other donors' samples.

This chain links TRBV29-1 with TRBJ2-5, with D maybe TRBD1 (5 bases). The CDR3 has 12 amino acids. Trimming took off 4 bases at V and 5 bases at J, with 11 bases between the two ends. CDR1 and CDR2 (germline): SQVTM, ANQGSEA. The CDR3: CSVVVGRETQYF. The CDR3 DNA reads as TGCAGCGTTGTAGTGGGGCGGGAGACCCAGTACTTC.

This chain joins TRBV14 and TRBJ2-7; tentatively, D is TRBD1 (6 bases). Trimming pared 0 bases from V and 2 bases from J, leaving 17 bases between. Germline V CDR1 and CDR2: SGHDN, FVKESK. The CDR3 contains 17 residues. For the CDR3, the DNA is TGTGCCAGCAGCCAAGATTACGGGACAAGTTTCCCCTACGAGCAGTACTTC. Its protein product is CASSQDYGTSFPYEQYF.

This rearrangement joins TRBV7-8 to TRBJ2-3; maybe TRBD2 (5 bases). The length of the CDR3 is 16 residues. The V and J ends lost 3 bases and 4 bases respectively, with 17 bases between them. Germline loops: CDR1 SGHVS, CDR2 FQNEAQ. CDR3 region: CASSFSPWRAADTQYF. The CDR3 DNA reads as TGTGCCAGCAGCTTTTCTCCGTGGCGGGCCGCAGATACGCAGTATTTT.

The CDR3: CASSLPDLSDGEFGNEQFF. The DNA for the CDR3 is TGTGCCAGCAGCCTTCCCGACCTCTCGGACGGGGAGTTTGGGAATGAGCAGTTCTTC. The rearrangement joins TRBV13 to TRBJ2-1; D is possibly TRBD2 (5 bases). V was pared by 5 bases and J by 7 bases, with 30 bases between. The CDR3 extends over 19 amino acids. The germline V gene has CDR1 PRHDT and CDR2 FYEKMQ (reference sequence).

This clone was seen once. J is TRBJ2-5 and V is TRBV7-3; TRBD1 matches at 11 bases. The CDR3 consists of 16 residues. Looked up from germline, CDR1 is SGHTA and CDR2 is FQGTGA. The J segment lost 5 bases and the V segment lost 7 bases, leaving 12 bases of the junction unmatched. CDR3 sequence (DNA): TGTGCCAGCATAACGGGACAGGGGGTTGACCCCGAGACCCAGTACTTC. Protein product: CASITGQGVDPETQYF.

This rearrangement joins TRBV18 to TRBJ1-2; 8 bases match TRBD1. The ends lost 2 bases at V and 6 bases at J; junction bases unmatched: 5. Germline CDR1 is KGHSH and CDR2 is LQKENI. The CDR3 is made up of 14 amino acids. The DNA for the CDR3 is TGTGCCAGCTCACCAGTCGGACAGGGAGATGGCTACACCTTC. Its protein product is CASSPVGQGDGYTF.

The J gene is TRBJ1-4, the V gene TRBV11-2; the match to TRBD1 covers 8 bases. V lost 5 bases and J lost 7; bases outside the gene matches: 3. This CDR3 contains 13 residues. Germline V gives CDR1 SGHAT, CDR2 FQNNGV. The chain's CDR3 is CASSPDRGEKLFF. The CDR3 DNA reads TGTGCCAGCAGCCCCGACAGGGGTGAAAAACTGTTTTTT.

Written as DNA, the CDR3 is TGTGCCAGCAGCTTAGGCGGAACACCTTATGGCTACACCTTC. Amino acid sequence: CASSLGGTPYGYTF. The chain recombines TRBV7-9 with TRBJ1-2, with D unclear. The CDR3 runs 14 residues. The V end was cut by 1 base, the J end by 5 bases, with 11 bases between. Germline CDR1 is SEHNR and CDR2 is FQNEAQ (reference sequence).

This clone was seen just once. The rearrangement joins TRBV27 to TRBJ2-7; perhaps TRBD1 as D (5 bases). CDR3 size: 14 residues. CDR1 MNHEY and CDR2 SMNVEV come from the germline V gene (reference sequence). Trimming took 5 bases from V and 1 from J, leaving 12 bases between them. CDR3 nucleotide sequence: TGTGCCAGCAGTCGTACCGACAGTTCCTACGAGCAGTACTTC. Amino acid sequence: CASSRTDSSYEQYF.

The chain has TRBV7-2 and TRBJ2-1; TRBD2 matches 9 bases. From germline, CDR1 is SGHTA and CDR2 FQGNSA. V dropped 0 bases and J dropped 0; count of bases not matched to a gene: 0. CDR3 size: 16 residues. In nucleotides, the CDR3 is TGTGCCAGCAGCTTAGCTAGCGGGAGCTCCTACAATGAGCAGTTCTTC. The encoded protein is CASSLASGSSYNEQFF. Filled out from reference TRBV7-2 and TRBJ2-1, the complete variable domain reads GAGVSQSPSNKVTEKGKDVELRCDPISGHTALYWYRQSLGQGLEFLIYFQGNSAPDKSGLPSDRFSAERTGGSVSTLTIQRTQQEDSAVYLCASSLASGSSYNEQFFGPGTRLTVL.

The rearrangement uses TRBV5-4 and TRBJ1-2, with D possibly TRBD1 on 5 matching bases. Germline CDR1 and CDR2: SGHNT and YYREEE (reference sequence). V was clipped by 2 bases and J by 5 bases, with 13 bases between them. CDR3 size: 14 residues. CDR3 nucleotide sequence: TGTGCCAGCAGCTTTCAAAGGGGCCGGTATGGCTACACCTTC. This sequence encodes CASSFQRGRYGYTF.

The chain carries TRBV7-9 and TRBJ2-7; weak D call: TRBD2 (6 bases). Looked up from germline, CDR1 is SEHNR and CDR2 is FQNEAQ (reference sequence). This CDR3 contains 14 residues. V was trimmed by 5 bases and J by 0 bases, leaving 11 bases between them. The CDR3: CASSPSGSSYEQYF. In DNA form, the CDR3 reads TGTGCCAGCAGCCCGAGCGGGTCCTCCTACGAGCAGTACTTC. The entire variable domain, with the rest obtained from reference TRBV7-9 and TRBJ2-7, is as follows: DTGVSQNPRHKITKRGQNVTFRCDPISEHNRLYWYRQTLGQGPEFLTYFQNEAQLEKSRLLSDRFSAERPKGSFSTLEIQRTEQGDSAMYLCASSPSGSSYEQYFGPGTRLTVT.

The chain is built from TRBV5-1 and TRBJ2-7; 9 nucleotides align to TRBD1. This CDR3 is 16 amino acids long. Trimming at V came to 4 bases and at J to 1 base, leaving 9 bases not matched to a gene. Germline V gene sequence: CDR1 SGHRS, CDR2 YFSETQ. The CDR3 reads CASSPVPGQGSYEQYF. The DNA of the CDR3 is TGCGCCAGCAGCCCCGTCCCGGGACAGGGTTCCTACGAGCAGTACTTC.

V and J are TRBV5-4 and TRBJ1-4, with D uncertain. Trimming cost V 4 bases and J 5 bases, with 15 bases left between them. The CDR3 consists of 15 residues. Germline-derived CDR1 and CDR2 are SGHNT and YYREEE (reference sequence). This CDR3 is CASSQLSGTNEKLFF. In DNA form, the CDR3 reads TGTGCCAGCAGCCAATTGTCGGGAACAAATGAAAAACTGTTTTTT. The full variable domain, in which reference TRBV5-4 and TRBJ1-4 provide the parts outside the CDR3, is ETGVTQSPTHLIKTRGQQVTLRCSSQSGHNTVSWYQQALGQGPQFIFQYYREEENGRGNFPPRFSGLQFPNYSSELNVNALELDDSALYLCASSQLSGTNEKLFFGSGTQLSVL.

The rearrangement uses TRBV29-1 and TRBJ2-7, with no clear D. V dropped 5 bases and J dropped 5 bases, with 22 bases sitting between them. The CDR3 covers 15 residues. Looked up from germline, CDR1 is SQVTM and CDR2 is ANQGSEA. The CDR3 here is CSVLGPPGSFDEQYF. Here the CDR3 DNA reads TGCAGCGTTCTGGGCCCCCCCGGCTCCTTCGACGAGCAGTACTTC.

V and J are TRBV18 and TRBJ2-5, with TRBD2 matching over 13 bases. CDR3 length: 16 residues. The V segment lost 4 bases and the J segment 4 bases; nucleotides outside the gene matches: 6. The germline CDR1 and CDR2 sequences are KGHSH and LQKENI. The CDR3 spells CASSRGLAGSVETQYF. The CDR3 bases are TGTGCCAGCTCACGGGGACTAGCGGGGTCAGTAGAGACCCAGTACTTC.

This chain connects TRBV29-1 to TRBJ2-1; 13 bases match TRBD2. After removal of 7 bases from V and 3 bases from J, the junction contained 3 bases not matched to a gene. CDR3 length: 14 amino acids. From germline, CDR1 is SQVTM and CDR2 ANQGSEA. The CDR3 sequence is CSAGLAGDYNEQFF. The CDR3 region has the DNA TGCAGCGCCGGACTAGCGGGGGACTACAATGAGCAGTTCTTC.

V gene TRBV10-3 combines with J gene TRBJ1-1; D perhaps matches TRBD1 (5 bases). The germline CDR1 and CDR2 sequences are ENHRY and SYGVKD. CDR3 length: 15 amino acids. V was shortened by 3 bases and J by 0 bases, with 11 bases between the two germline ends. The CDR3 sequence: CAISDGGGLNTEAFF. CDR3 coding DNA: TGTGCCATCAGTGATGGGGGGGGGTTGAACACTGAAGCTTTCTTT.

The J gene is TRBJ2-2, the V gene TRBV4-1; 8 bases fit TRBD2. Germline CDR1 and CDR2: MGHRA and YSYEKL. This CDR3 has 16 amino acids. After removal of 5 bases from V and 6 bases from J, the junction contained 11 bases not matched to a gene. The CDR3 protein is CASSAPGLVYSGELFF. CDR3 bases: TGCGCCAGCAGCGCTCCGGGACTAGTCTATTCCGGGGAGCTGTTTTTT.

The chain carries TRBV2 and TRBJ1-3, with a possible D match to TRBD1 (5 bases). The V gene's germline CDR1 is SNHLY and CDR2 FYNNEI. The CDR3 loop spans 14 amino acids. V was pared by 10 bases and J by 3 bases, with 16 bases between. The CDR3 protein is CATSVGGSGNTIYF. In nucleotides, the CDR3 is TGTGCCACCTCCGTCGGGGGGAGTGGAAACACCATATATTTT.

The chain links TRBV10-3 to TRBJ1-2; 7 positions match TRBD1. Germline V gene sequence: CDR1 ENHRY, CDR2 SYGVKD. J gave up 8 bases and V 0 bases, and 9 bases lay outside the gene matches. This CDR3 is built from 15 residues. The CDR3 protein is CAISESGKTGDGYTF. The CDR3 DNA reads as TGTGCCATCAGTGAGTCTGGTAAAACAGGGGACGGCTACACCTTC.

The chain couples TRBV7-2 to TRBJ2-7; 9 bases line up with TRBD1. CDR1 is SGHTA and CDR2 is FQGNSA in the germline V gene. The CDR3 totals 15 residues. V was pared by 2 bases and J by 7 bases, with 9 bases of the junction left unmatched. This CDR3 reads CASSLPDRGDGEQYF. The DNA for the CDR3 is TGTGCCAGCAGCTTACCGGACAGGGGTGATGGGGAGCAGTACTTC.